These T cell receptor beta chains were read from a single sample in a study of blood T cell repertoires in COVID-19. TCRdb keeps only in-frame clones here, not all; method: immunoSEQ multiplex PCR. This table has some 270,000 clones, 84% appearing once. Sequencing was done on a sample of peripheral blood. All receptors derive from a woman aged 40 to 49 who had recovered from COVID-19. Both conserved end residues are part of each CDR3. D genes are given only for firm matches. Not every row has a clone size; where given, it reads once, few, many or a size class.

J	D	V	size	length	DNA	CDR3
TRBJ2-3	NA	TRBV14	NA	16	TGTGCCAGCAGCCAAGTGGGGGGACTGGGCACAGATACGCAGTATTTT	CASSQVGGLGTDTQYF
TRBJ1-1	NA	TRBV11-3	NA	12	TGTGCCAGCCAGGGGAGGGGGACTGAAGCTTTCTTT	CASQGRGTEAFF
TRBJ1-2	NA	TRBV5-1	NA	15	TGCGCCAGCAGCAACCGGGAGGTGGGAAACTATGGCTACACCTTC	CASSNREVGNYGYTF
TRBJ1-2	NA	TRBV6-6	few	12	TGTGCCAGCAGTTCTACAGCCTATGGCTACACCTTC	CASSSTAYGYTF
TRBJ2-1	NA	TRBV7-3	NA	15	TGTGCCAGCAGCTCTCACCTCGGGGTATACAATGAGCAGTTCTTC	CASSSHLGVYNEQFF
TRBJ2-7	TRBD1	TRBV11-1	few	15	TGTGCCAGCAGCCAGAGGGACAGGAGCTCCTACGAGCAGTACTTC	CASSQRDRSSYEQYF
TRBJ2-1	NA	TRBV5-4	NA	15	TGTGCCAGCAGCTTTTCAACCCGGTATAACAATGAGCAGTTCTTC	CASSFSTRYNNEQFF
TRBJ1-1	NA	TRBV15	NA	12	TGTGCCACCAGCAGAGACCGCGGTGAAGCTTTCTTT	CATSRDRGEAFF
TRBJ2-5	TRBD2	TRBV5-1	NA	17	TGCGCCAGCAGCTTGGGTTCTCTAGCGGGGGGCGAAGAGACCCAGTACTTC	CASSLGSLAGGEETQYF
TRBJ1-3	NA	TRBV19	NA	16	TGTGCCAGTAGTCCCCGGTGGAGCTTCTCTGCAAACACCATATATTTT	CASSPRWSFSANTIYF
TRBJ1-5	TRBD1	TRBV19	NA	12	TGTGCCAGTAACAGGGGTGGGCAGCCCCAGCATTTT	CASNRGGQPQHF
TRBJ1-5	NA	TRBV2	few	15	TGTGCCAGCCGCTTTGACACAAATAGCAATCAGCCCCAGCATTTT	CASRFDTNSNQPQHF
TRBJ1-2	NA	TRBV30	NA	12	TGTGCCTGGAGCACAACTAACTATGGCTACACCTTC	CAWSTTNYGYTF
TRBJ2-5	TRBD1	TRBV19	NA	13	TGTGCCAGTAGACTCCGGGACAGAGAGACCCAGTACTTC	CASRLRDRETQYF
TRBJ2-5	TRBD1	TRBV5-4	NA	16	TGTGCCAGCAGCTTGGGAAGAGGGACAGCTCAAGAGACCCAGTACTTC	CASSLGRGTAQETQYF
TRBJ2-1	NA	TRBV5-1	NA	16	TGCGCCAGCAGCTTGGCATGGACAGTTACAAACAATGAGCAGTTCTTC	CASSLAWTVTNNEQFF
TRBJ2-7	NA	TRBV6-1	once	16	TGTGCCAGCAGTGAAGGGGGATACAGGAGCTCCTACGAGCAGTACTTC	CASSEGGYRSSYEQYF
TRBJ1-2	TRBD1	TRBV6-1	NA	15	TGTGCCAGCAGTGAAGGGACAGGGGGCATCTATGGCTACACCTTC	CASSEGTGGIYGYTF
TRBJ2-5	TRBD1	TRBV25-1	NA	14	TGTGCCAGCAGTTTCCCGACAGGGCAAGAGACCCAGTACTTC	CASSFPTGQETQYF
TRBJ2-2	NA	TRBV6-1	NA	17	TGTGCCAGCAGTGACCCTCGAAGACTGTCGAACACCGGGGAGCTGTTTTTT	CASSDPRRLSNTGELFF
TRBJ2-2	NA	TRBV6-6	NA	14	TGTGCCAGCAGTTACTCCGGAGGGTTCCGGGAGCTGTTTTTT	CASSYSGGFRELFF
TRBJ1-3	TRBD1	TRBV5-1	NA	15	TGCGCCAGCAGCTTGGCGAGGGGGCCCGGAAACACCATATATTTT	CASSLARGPGNTIYF
TRBJ2-7	TRBD1	TRBV11-1	NA	14	TGTGCCAGCAGCCAGAGGGACAGGGACCACGAGCAGTACTTC	CASSQRDRDHEQYF
TRBJ1-5	NA	TRBV15	NA	17	TGTGCCACCAGCAGAGATCAAGGCGGTTATAGCAATCAGCCCCAGCATTTT	CATSRDQGGYSNQPQHF
TRBJ1-2	NA	TRBV5-1	NA	14	TGCGCCAGCAGCCCCGCAGGTTCGGGATATGGCTACACCTTC	CASSPAGSGYGYTF
TRBJ1-2	NA	TRBV6-5	NA	15	TGTGCCAGCAGTTACGATGGGGGGGAAATGAATGGCTACACCTTC	CASSYDGGEMNGYTF
TRBJ2-2	TRBD1	TRBV3-1/TRBV3-2	NA	17	TGTGCCAGCCTTGCTGGTGTGAGACAGGGGATTACCGGGGAGCTGTTTTTT	CASLAGVRQGITGELFF
TRBJ2-1	NA	TRBV7-9	NA	13	TGTGCCAGCAGCCCCTTAGAAAACAATGAGCAGTTCTTC	CASSPLENNEQFF
TRBJ2-7	NA	TRBV14	few	13	TGTGCCAGCAGCCAGCGGCGTGCCTACGAGCAGTACTTC	CASSQRRAYEQYF
TRBJ1-5	NA	TRBV5-4	once	14	TGTGCCAGCAGCATGGGAGGGGGAGGGCAGCCCCAGCATTTT	CASSMGGGGQPQHF
TRBJ2-7	NA	TRBV4-1	NA	12	TGCGCCAGCAGGGGAGCGGACTACGAGCAGTACTTC	CASRGADYEQYF
TRBJ2-1	TRBD2	TRBV19	NA	17	TGTGCCAGTAGTAGCGGGGGGCCGGGGAGCTCCTACAATGAGCAGTTCTTC	CASSSGGPGSSYNEQFF